The 11 T cell receptor beta chains below all came from one sample that was sequenced in a study of regulatory T cells in long-lasting Graves disease. For TCR beta, libraries came from iRepertoire HTBI primers and Arm-PCR of CDR3 regions. TCRdb re-derived calls from the multiplex PCR reads in MiXCR, one entry per CDR3 protein. Of about 530,000 distinct CDR3 sequences listed, roughly 16% are singletons. Regarding time point: newly diagnosed GD, antithyroid drugs for less than 3 months. PBMC RNA served as the TCR library source. In addition, the sample was reused for a study of T cells in Graves' hyperthyroidism and ophthalmopathy.

This specimen was peripheral blood mononuclear cells (PBMCs), taken at new diagnosis, from a patient treated with antithyroid drugs. The receptors originated from a woman aged 40-65 years with Graves disease.

This rearrangement joins TRBV10-2 to TRBJ1-2; D is possibly TRBD1 (5 bases). CDR1 and CDR2 from the germline V gene are WSHSY and SAAADI. The CDR3 runs 17 residues. Trimming removed 3 bases at V and 4 bases at J, with 21 bases between. The CDR3 spells CASSESRLVSRAYGYTF. The CDR3 region has the DNA TGCGCCAGCAGTGAATCGAGATTGGTCAGCAGGGCCTATGGCTACACCTTC.

V and J are TRBV4-1 and TRBJ2-1, with D possibly TRBD2 on 6 matching bases. Trimming took off 1 base at V and 2 bases at J, with 15 bases between the two ends. Germline CDR1 reads MGHRA; CDR2 reads YSYEKL. The CDR3 covers 17 residues. This CDR3 is CASSQGAGTPPYNEQFF. As DNA, the CDR3 is TGCGCCAGCAGCCAAGGAGCCGGGACTCCTCCCTACAATGAGCAGTTCTTC.

This clonotype has just a few counts. CDR3 DNA sequence: TGTGCCAGCTCACCTCCCGGACTAGCGGGGACAGGTGAGCAGTTCTTC. Translated, it gives CASSPPGLAGTGEQFF. The V call is TRBV18, the J call TRBJ2-1; TRBD2 agrees at 12 bases. Per germline, CDR1 KGHSH and CDR2 LQKENI. This CDR3 is built from 16 residues. The junction had 9 bases not matched to a gene; V was cut back by 3 bases and J by 9 bases.

This clonotype was seen at least ten times. This chain joins TRBV15 and TRBJ1-1; possible D gene TRBD1, 5 bases. Germline values: CDR1 LNHNV, CDR2 YYDKDF (reference sequence). The CDR3 runs 14 residues. Trimming shortened V by 0 bases and J by 4 bases, and 9 bases separated the two germline ends. The CDR3 loop reads CATSRDGGGTEAFF. The CDR3 DNA is TGTGCCACCAGCAGAGATGGTGGGGGCACTGAAGCTTTCTTT.

There are many counts of this clonotype. This chain joins TRBV28 and TRBJ1-1, with 12 bases lining up with TRBD1. Germline CDR1 and CDR2: MDHEN and SYDVKM. CDR3 length: 15 residues. With 6 bases clipped from V and 10 bases from J, the junction kept 12 bases outside the gene matches. CDR3 region: CASRYLSGTGGLAFF. CDR3 DNA: TGTGCCAGCAGATACCTTTCCGGGACAGGGGGCCTAGCTTTCTTT.

This clonotype appeared many times. This chain connects TRBV11-2 to TRBJ2-6; D might be TRBD1 (7 bases). V lost 5 bases and J 4 bases, leaving 18 bases between the germline ends. The CDR3 is 17 amino acids. In germline, CDR1 is SGHAT, CDR2 FQNNGV. Written as DNA, the CDR3 is TGTGCCAGCAGCCTGACAGGGCCCGGGAGCGGGGCCAACGTCCTGACTTTC. Translating gives CASSLTGPGSGANVLTF.

This clonotype was detected a few times. V usage is TRBV12-3 or TRBV12-4 and J usage is TRBJ1-6, with D uncertain. Trimming took 10 bases from V and 7 from J, leaving 14 bases between them. This CDR3 comprises 13 residues. In nucleotides, the CDR3 is TGTGCCATACAGAAGGGTTTGAATTCACCCCTCCACTTT. It is translated as CAIQKGLNSPLHF.

This clonotype was observed at least ten times. The V call is TRBV20-1, the J call TRBJ1-1; possibly TRBD1 for D (6 bases). Per the germline V gene, CDR1 is DFQATT and CDR2 is SNEGSKA (reference sequence). CDR3 length: 14 amino acids. Trimming cost V 2 bases and J 1 base, with 11 bases left between them. CDR3 DNA: TGCAGTGCTAGATGGGGGCTTGGGAACACTGAAGCTTTCTTT. Translating it yields CSARWGLGNTEAFF.

In this sample, this clonotype turned up a few times. The chain has TRBV7-9 and TRBJ1-4; weak D call: TRBD1 (6 bases). V lost 5 bases, J lost 7 bases, and 14 bases lay in between. Germline CDR1 reads SEHNR; CDR2 reads FQNEAQ (reference sequence). The CDR3 is 14 amino acids. CDR3 in amino acids: CASSRGGSAEKLFF. The CDR3 coding sequence is TGTGCCAGCAGCAGGGGGGGGAGTGCTGAAAAACTGTTTTTT.

In this sample, this clonotype turned up many times. The CDR3 sequence is CAWSENRYGYTF. The CDR3 nucleotides are TGTGCCTGGAGTGAGAATCGCTATGGCTACACCTTC. V and J are TRBV30 and TRBJ1-2; D remains unclear. V lost 1 base to trimming and J lost 4 bases, with 7 bases between them. Germline CDR1 is GTSNPN and CDR2 is SVGIG (reference sequence). The CDR3 totals 12 residues.

Ten or more counts support this clonotype. The V and J genes are TRBV11-3 and TRBJ2-5; a possible D gene is TRBD2 (5 bases). The V gene's germline CDR1 is SGHNT and CDR2 YENEEA. Trimming took off 1 base at V and 0 bases at J, with 12 bases between the two ends. The CDR3 covers 16 residues. Here the CDR3 reads CASSLAFWENQETQYF. For the CDR3, the DNA is TGTGCCAGCAGCTTAGCGTTCTGGGAGAACCAAGAGACCCAGTACTTC.